The clone carrying this T cell receptor beta chain was detected ten times or more. The target antigen is unknown. With 0 bases removed from V and 6 bases from J, the gap between germline ends came to 7 bases. The CDR3 is 13 residues long. Germline values: CDR1 LGHDT, CDR2 YNNKEL (reference sequence). This entry belongs to a study of prognosis after radiotherapy for stage I lung cancer. Study-level results: Reportedly, the usage of TRBV and TRBJ genes was not the same in patients with and without metastases.

Genomic DNA was subjected to two-round multiplex PCR for amplification of TCR beta CDR3. Used in first-round PCR were primers specific to each TRBV and TRBJ gene. The second round, a PCR step, used universal primers. TCRdb called the multiplex PCR reads again in MiXCR, with one record for every CDR3 protein. Of roughly 23,000 distinct CDR3 sequences listed, approximately 45% are singletons. Prior chemotherapy, radiotherapy and other malignancies were absent; CT and PET/CT showed node-negative disease. Two time points each involved a draw of about 6 milliliters of peripheral blood. The source was PBMCs, collected before or after stereotactic body radiation therapy (not recorded which). This clonotype was obtained from a donor aged 50 or older with non-small cell lung cancer. The rearrangement joins TRBV3-1 to TRBJ2-3; D gene uncertain. CDR3 DNA: TGTGCCAGCAGCCAAGATTCCGGTGATACGCAGTATTTT. It codes for CASSQDSGDTQYF.